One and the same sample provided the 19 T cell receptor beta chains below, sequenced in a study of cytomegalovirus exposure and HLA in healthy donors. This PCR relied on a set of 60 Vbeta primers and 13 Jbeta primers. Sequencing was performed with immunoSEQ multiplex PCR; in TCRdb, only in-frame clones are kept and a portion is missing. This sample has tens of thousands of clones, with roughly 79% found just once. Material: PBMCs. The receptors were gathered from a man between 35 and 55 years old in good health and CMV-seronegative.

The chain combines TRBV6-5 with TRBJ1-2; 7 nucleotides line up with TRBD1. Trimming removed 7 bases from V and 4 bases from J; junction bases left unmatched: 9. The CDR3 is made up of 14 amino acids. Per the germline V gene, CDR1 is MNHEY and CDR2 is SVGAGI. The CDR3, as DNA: TGTGCCAGCAAAAGACCGGGACAGCGCTATGGCTACACCTTC. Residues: CASKRPGQRYGYTF.

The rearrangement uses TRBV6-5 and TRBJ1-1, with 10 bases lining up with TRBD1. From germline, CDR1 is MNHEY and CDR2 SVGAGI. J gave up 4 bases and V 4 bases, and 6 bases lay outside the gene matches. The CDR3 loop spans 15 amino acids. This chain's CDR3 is CASSSRDRGSTEAFF. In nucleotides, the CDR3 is TGTGCCAGCAGTTCCCGGGACAGGGGTAGCACTGAAGCTTTCTTT.

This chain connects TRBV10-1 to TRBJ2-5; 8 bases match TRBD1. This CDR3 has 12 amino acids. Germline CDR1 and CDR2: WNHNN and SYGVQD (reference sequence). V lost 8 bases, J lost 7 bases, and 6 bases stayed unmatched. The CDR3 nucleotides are TGCGCCAGCGGGACAGGAGCGGGGACCCAGTACTTC. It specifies CASGTGAGTQYF.

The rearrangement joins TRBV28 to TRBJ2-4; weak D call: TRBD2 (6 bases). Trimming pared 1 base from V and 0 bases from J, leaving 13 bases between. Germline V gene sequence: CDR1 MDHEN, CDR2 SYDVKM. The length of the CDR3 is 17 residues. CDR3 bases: TGTGCCAGCAGTTTATATACGGGGACTCTAGCCAAAAACATTCAGTACTTC. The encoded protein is CASSLYTGTLAKNIQYF.

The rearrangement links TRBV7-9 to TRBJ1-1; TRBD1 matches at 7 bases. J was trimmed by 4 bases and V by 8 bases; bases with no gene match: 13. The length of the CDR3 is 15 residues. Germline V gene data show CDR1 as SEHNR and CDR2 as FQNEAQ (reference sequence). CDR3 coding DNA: TGTGCCAGCGGGACAGAGCCCCCAAAGGTCACTGAAGCTTTCTTT. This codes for CASGTEPPKVTEAFF.

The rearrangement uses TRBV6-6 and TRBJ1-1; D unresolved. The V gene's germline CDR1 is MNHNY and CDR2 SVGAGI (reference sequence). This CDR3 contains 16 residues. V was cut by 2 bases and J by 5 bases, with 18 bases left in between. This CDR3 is CASSYPSKRGTTEAFF. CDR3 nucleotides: TGTGCCAGCAGTTACCCATCAAAACGGGGTACAACTGAAGCTTTCTTT.

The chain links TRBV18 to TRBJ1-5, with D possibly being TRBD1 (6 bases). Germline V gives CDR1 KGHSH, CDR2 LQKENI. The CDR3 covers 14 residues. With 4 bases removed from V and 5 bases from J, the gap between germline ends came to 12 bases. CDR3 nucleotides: TGTGCCAGCTCACAACAGGGCAGGGATCAGCCCCAGCATTTT. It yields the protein CASSQQGRDQPQHF. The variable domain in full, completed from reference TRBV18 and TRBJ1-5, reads NAGVMQNPRHLVRRRGQEARLRCSPMKGHSHVYWYRQLPEEGLKFMVYLQKENIIDESGMPKERFSAEFPKEGPSILRIQQVVRGDSAAYFCASSQQGRDQPQHFGDGTRLSIL.

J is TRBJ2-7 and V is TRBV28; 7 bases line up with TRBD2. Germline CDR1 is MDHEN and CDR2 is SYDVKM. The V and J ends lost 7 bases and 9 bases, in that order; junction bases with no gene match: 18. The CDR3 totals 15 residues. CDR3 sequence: CASIQDLAAGGVQYF. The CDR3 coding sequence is TGTGCCAGCATCCAGGATCTAGCGGCGGGCGGAGTGCAGTACTTC.

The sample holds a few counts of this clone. The CDR3 region is CAWTQGARNEQFF. DNA of the CDR3: TGTGCCTGGACACAGGGGGCAAGGAATGAGCAGTTCTTC. V is TRBV30 and J is TRBJ2-1, with 9 positions matching TRBD1. Per the germline V gene, CDR1 is GTSNPN and CDR2 is SVGIG (reference sequence). The CDR3 has 13 residues. J lost 7 bases, V lost 4 bases, and 5 bases had no gene match.

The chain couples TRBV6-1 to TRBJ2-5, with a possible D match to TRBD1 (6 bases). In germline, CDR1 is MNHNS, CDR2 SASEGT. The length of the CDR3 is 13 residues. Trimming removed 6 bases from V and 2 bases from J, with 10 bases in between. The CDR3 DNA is TGTGCCAGCAGCTGGACAGAACAAGAGACCCAGTACTTC. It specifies CASSWTEQETQYF.

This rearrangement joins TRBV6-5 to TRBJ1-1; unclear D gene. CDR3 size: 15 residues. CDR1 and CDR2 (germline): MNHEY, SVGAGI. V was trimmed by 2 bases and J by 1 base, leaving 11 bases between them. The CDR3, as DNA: TGTGCCAGCAGTTACCAGGCTTTTCCGAACACTGAAGCTTTCTTT. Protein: CASSYQAFPNTEAFF.

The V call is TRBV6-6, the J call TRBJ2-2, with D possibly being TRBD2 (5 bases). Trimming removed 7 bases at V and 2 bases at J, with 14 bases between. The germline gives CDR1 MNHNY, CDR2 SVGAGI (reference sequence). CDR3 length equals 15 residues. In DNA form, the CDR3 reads TGTGCCAGCACCCAATTTAGCGTTAACACCGGGGAGCTGTTTTTT. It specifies CASTQFSVNTGELFF.

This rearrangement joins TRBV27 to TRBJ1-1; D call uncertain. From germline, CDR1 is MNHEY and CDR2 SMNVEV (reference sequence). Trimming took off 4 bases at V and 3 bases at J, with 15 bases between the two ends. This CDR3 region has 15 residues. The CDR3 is CASSYLSRRDTEAFF. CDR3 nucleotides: TGTGCCAGCAGTTATTTGTCCAGGAGGGACACTGAAGCTTTCTTT.

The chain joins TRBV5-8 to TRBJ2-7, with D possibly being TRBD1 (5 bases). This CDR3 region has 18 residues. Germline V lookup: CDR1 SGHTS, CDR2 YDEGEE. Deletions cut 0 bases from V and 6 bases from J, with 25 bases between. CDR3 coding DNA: TGTGCCAGCAGCTTGGACGCCAGACGACAGACCGTTCGGACCGAGCAGTACTTC. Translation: CASSLDARRQTVRTEQYF. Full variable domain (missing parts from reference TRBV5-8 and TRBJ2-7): EAGVTQSPTHLIKTRGQQATLRCSPISGHTSVYWYQQALGLGLQFLLWYDEGEERNRGNFPPRFSGRQFPNYSSELNVNALELEDSALYLCASSLDARRQTVRTEQYFGPGTRLTVT.

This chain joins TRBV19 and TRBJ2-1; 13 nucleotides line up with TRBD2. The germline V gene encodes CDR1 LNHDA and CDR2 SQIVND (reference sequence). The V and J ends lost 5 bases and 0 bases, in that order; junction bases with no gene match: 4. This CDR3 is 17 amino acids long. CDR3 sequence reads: CASSLRTSGSSYNEQFF. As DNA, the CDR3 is TGTGCCAGTAGTCTTAGGACTAGCGGGAGCTCCTACAATGAGCAGTTCTTC.

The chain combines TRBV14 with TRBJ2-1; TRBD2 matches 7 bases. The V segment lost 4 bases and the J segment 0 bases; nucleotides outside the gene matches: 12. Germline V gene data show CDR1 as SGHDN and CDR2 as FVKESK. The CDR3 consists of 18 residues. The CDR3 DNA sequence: TGTGCCAGCAGCCGAAGAGGCCTAGCGGTTAGCTCCTACAATGAGCAGTTCTTC. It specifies CASSRRGLAVSSYNEQFF.

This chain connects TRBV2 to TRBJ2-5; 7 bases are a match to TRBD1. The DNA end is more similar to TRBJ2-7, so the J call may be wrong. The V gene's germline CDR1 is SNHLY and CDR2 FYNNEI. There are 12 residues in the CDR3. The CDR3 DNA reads TGTGCCAGGGGACAGAGCTCCTACGAGCAGTACTTC. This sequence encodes CARGQSSYEQYF.

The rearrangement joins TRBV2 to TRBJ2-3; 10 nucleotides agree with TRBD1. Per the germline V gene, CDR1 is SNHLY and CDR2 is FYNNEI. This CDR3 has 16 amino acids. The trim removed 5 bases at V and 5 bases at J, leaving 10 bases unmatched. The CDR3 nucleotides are TGTGCCAGCAGTTTGACAGGGGGCCCCTCCAGAGATACGCAGTATTTT. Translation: CASSLTGGPSRDTQYF. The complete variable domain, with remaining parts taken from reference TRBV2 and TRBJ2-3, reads EPEVTQTPSHQVTQMGQEVILRCVPISNHLYFYWYRQILGQKVEFLVSFYNNEISEKSEIFDDQFSVERPDGSNFTLKIRSTKLEDSAMYFCASSLTGGPSRDTQYFGPGTRLTVL.

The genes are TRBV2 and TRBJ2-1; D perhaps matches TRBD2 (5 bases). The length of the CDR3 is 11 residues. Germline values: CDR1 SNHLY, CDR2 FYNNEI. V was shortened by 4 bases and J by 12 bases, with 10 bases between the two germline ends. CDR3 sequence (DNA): TGTGCCAGCAGTGTGGGAGTGGGGCAGTTCTTC. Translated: CASSVGVGQFF.